Listed below are T cell receptor beta chains from one sample, sequenced in a study of blood T cell repertoires in COVID-19. The repertoire was sequenced with immunoSEQ multiplex PCR; TCRdb's copy has only in-frame clones and lacks some. The sample holds about 73,000 clones, 60% to 80% seen once. The sequencing input was peripheral blood. The receptors derive from a man between 70 and 80 years old with COVID-19, enrolled during active disease. Each CDR3 is given with its conserved first and last residue. The D gene is left open where the match is weak. Not every row has a clone size; where given, it reads once, few, many or a size class.

d_call	clone_size	v_call	j_call	cdr3_nt	cdr3_aa
NA	NA	TRBV9	TRBJ1-4	TGTGCCAGCAGCGTAGGCGGCAGGGAGGGTGAAAAACTGTTTTTT	CASSVGGREGEKLFF
TRBD1	once	TRBV6-2/TRBV6-3	TRBJ1-5	TGTGCCAGCAGTTACGCGACAGGGAACGGTCAGCCCCAGCATTTT	CASSYATGNGQPQHF
NA	NA	TRBV7-8	TRBJ1-4	TGTGCCAGCAGCTTAGCCGGGACACTCAATGAAAAACTGTTTTTT	CASSLAGTLNEKLFF
NA	NA	TRBV5-1	TRBJ1-3	TGCGCCAGCAGCTCCCGGACGGGAAGCTCTGGAAACACCATATATTTT	CASSSRTGSSGNTIYF
TRBD1	NA	TRBV3-1/TRBV3-2	TRBJ2-5	TGTGCCAGCAGCCATTGGGGGCGACAGGGGGCCGAGACCCAGTACTTC	CASSHWGRQGAETQYF
NA	few	TRBV5-1	TRBJ1-1	TGCGCCAGCAGCTTGGCCGAGGGCACTGAAGCTTTCTTT	CASSLAEGTEAFF
TRBD1	medium-sized	TRBV4-2	TRBJ1-6	TGTGCCAGCAGCCAAGGACAGGGAAGCTCCTATAATTCACCCCTCCACTTT	CASSQGQGSSYNSPLHF
NA	NA	TRBV14	TRBJ2-5	TGTGCCAGCAGCCAAGGGGGGCTTATGTTTAAGACCCAGTACTTC	CASSQGGLMFKTQYF
NA	NA	TRBV14	TRBJ2-3	TGTGCCAGCAGCCAAGAACAGTACACAGATACGCAGTATTTT	CASSQEQYTDTQYF
TRBD1	NA	TRBV19	TRBJ2-2	TGTGCCAGTAGTAGGCGGACAGGGGTGGACACCGGGGAGCTGTTTTTT	CASSRRTGVDTGELFF
NA	few	TRBV9	TRBJ1-2	TGTGCCAGCAGCCGGGGTACAGCAGAATATGGCTACACCTTC	CASSRGTAEYGYTF
NA	NA	TRBV28	TRBJ2-2	TGTGCCAGCAGTTTCCCAGGGGTTAACACCGGGGAGCTGTTTTTT	CASSFPGVNTGELFF
TRBD2	NA	TRBV7-9	TRBJ2-1	TGTGCCAGCAGCTTAGTTGGCGGGAGGGTTAATGAGCAGTTCTTC	CASSLVGGRVNEQFF
TRBD1	once	TRBV7-9	TRBJ1-4	TGTGCCAGCAGCCCCGGGCCAGGGGGAGGTGAAAAACTGTTTTTT	CASSPGPGGGEKLFF
TRBD2	once	TRBV28	TRBJ2-1	TGTGCCAGCACAACGGGGCTAGCGGGAGGTAATGAGCAGTTCTTC	CASTTGLAGGNEQFF
NA	NA	TRBV18	TRBJ2-1	TGTGCCAGCTCACCACCAGGAGTCTACAATGAGCAGTTCTTC	CASSPPGVYNEQFF
TRBD1	NA	TRBV7-2	TRBJ2-7	TGTGCCAGCAGCCGGGGACAGACGACGTTGTACGAGCAGTACTTC	CASSRGQTTLYEQYF
TRBD2	NA	TRBV4-2	TRBJ2-1	TGTGCCAGCAGCCAAGATCTTGGGACTAGCGGGAAGAATGAGCAGTTCTTC	CASSQDLGTSGKNEQFF
TRBD1	NA	TRBV6-5	TRBJ1-5	TGTGCCAGCAGCGGGACAGGGTTTGGTCAGCCCCAGCATTTT	CASSGTGFGQPQHF
TRBD2	NA	TRBV15	TRBJ2-3	TGTGCCACCAGCAGAGCGGGGAGGGTCACAGATACGCAGTATTTT	CATSRAGRVTDTQYF
NA	NA	TRBV6-2/TRBV6-3	TRBJ2-3	TGTGCCAGCAGTTACCGGGAGACAGATACGCAGTATTTT	CASSYRETDTQYF
TRBD1	once	TRBV10-3	TRBJ1-5	TGTGCCATCAGTGACCTCACAGGGGGTCGGCAGCCCCAGCATTTT	CAISDLTGGRQPQHF
NA	NA	TRBV5-1	TRBJ2-1	TGCGCCAGCAGCGCACAGTGGACAGGGAGGGTTTACAATGAGCAGTTCTTC	CASSAQWTGRVYNEQFF
TRBD1	NA	TRBV30	TRBJ2-7	TGTGCCTGGAGTCCCTCTCTCCGGGACAGGGGGCTGAATGAGCAGTACTTC	CAWSPSLRDRGLNEQYF
TRBD1	NA	TRBV7-2	TRBJ2-2	TGTGCCAGCAGACCAGACAGGGCCCCCGGGGAGCTGTTTTTT	CASRPDRAPGELFF
NA	NA	TRBV2	TRBJ1-1	TGTGCCAGCAGTGAGTCCAGGTCGAACACTGAAGCTTTCTTT	CASSESRSNTEAFF
TRBD1	NA	TRBV7-2	TRBJ2-7	TGTGCCAGCAGCCAAGACAGGGCTGGGGTCTACGAGCAGTACTTC	CASSQDRAGVYEQYF
TRBD2	NA	TRBV9	TRBJ2-7	TGTGCCAGCAGCCCAGGGACTAGCGGGAGGTACGAGCAGTACTTC	CASSPGTSGRYEQYF
NA	NA	TRBV19	TRBJ2-7	TGTGCCAGTAGCGAGGGCCGCGAGCAGTACTTC	CASSEGREQYF
TRBD2	NA	TRBV18	TRBJ2-7	TGTGCCAGCTCACCGGGGACTAGCGGGGTCTCCTACGAGCAGTACTTC	CASSPGTSGVSYEQYF
NA	NA	TRBV28	TRBJ1-6	TGTGCCAGCAGTTTTTATTCCCCAACTAGAGGCTCCTATAATTCACCCCTCCACTTT	CASSFYSPTRGSYNSPLHF
NA	NA	TRBV6-2/TRBV6-3	TRBJ2-3	TGTGCCAGCAGTGCCAGGCAAAAAAGCACAGATACGCAGTATTTT	CASSARQKSTDTQYF
NA	NA	TRBV5-6	TRBJ2-1	TGTGCCAGCAGCTCCAGGGTGTACAATGAGCAGTTCTTC	CASSSRVYNEQFF
TRBD2	NA	TRBV5-1	TRBJ2-3	TGCGCCAGCAGCCCATTAGCGGGAGGGCCCACAGATACGCAGTATTTT	CASSPLAGGPTDTQYF
NA	NA	TRBV24-1	TRBJ2-3	TGTGCCGCAGGAACGGTCACAGATACGCAGTATTTT	CAAGTVTDTQYF
NA	NA	TRBV29-1	TRBJ2-3	TGCAGCGCCCGAGGGAGCAAGGAGGGAGCAGATACGCAGTATTTT	CSARGSKEGADTQYF
TRBD1	few	TRBV7-2	TRBJ2-2	TGTGCCAGCAGCCCCCTATTAGGACAGGGGGGCACCGGGGAGCTGTTTTTT	CASSPLLGQGGTGELFF
TRBD1	NA	TRBV6-2/TRBV6-3	TRBJ1-5	TGTGCCAGCAGTTCCACGACAGGGGGTCAGCCCCAGCATTTT	CASSSTTGGQPQHF
NA	few	TRBV7-2	TRBJ1-2	TGTGCCAGCAGCTTAGACAGGTCCTATGGCTACACCTTC	CASSLDRSYGYTF
TRBD2	NA	TRBV4-2	TRBJ2-5	TGTGCCAGCAGCCAAGGACTAGCGGGAGTCGGAGAGACCCAGTACTTC	CASSQGLAGVGETQYF
NA	NA	TRBV23-1	TRBJ2-7	TGCGCCAGCAGTCAATCGGCTCCGTCCGAGCAGTACTTC	CASSQSAPSEQYF
TRBD2	NA	TRBV7-2	TRBJ2-7	TGTGCCAGCAGCTTAGCGGCCGGACTAGCTGCATACGAGCAGTACTTC	CASSLAAGLAAYEQYF
TRBD1	NA	TRBV5-4	TRBJ1-6	TGTGCCAGCAGCAGCGGACAGGCTAATAATTCACCCCTCCACTTT	CASSSGQANNSPLHF
NA	NA	TRBV3-1/TRBV3-2	TRBJ1-1	TGTGCCAGCAGCACCATCGGTGAAGCTTTCTTT	CASSTIGEAFF
TRBD1	NA	TRBV6-5	TRBJ1-5	TGTGCCAGCAGTACGGGACAGGAAAGCTTGCAGCCCCAGCATTTT	CASSTGQESLQPQHF
NA	NA	TRBV21-1	TRBJ1-4	TGTGCCAGCAGCAAAGATAGGGGACTACTCCTGGGGTCAACTAATGAAAAACTGTTTTTT	CASSKDRGLLLGSTNEKLFF
NA	NA	TRBV7-9	TRBJ2-7	TGTGCCAGCAGATTGGTGCAGGGCTACGAGCAGTACTTC	CASRLVQGYEQYF
NA	once	TRBV10-3	TRBJ2-2	TGTGCCATCAGGGCCGGCGGCACCGGGGAGCTGTTTTTT	CAIRAGGTGELFF
TRBD1	NA	TRBV27	TRBJ1-5	TGTGCCAGCAGTTGCCCCTGGAGGAGACAGGGTCCCAATCAGCCCCAGCATTTT	CASSCPWRRQGPNQPQHF
TRBD1	many	TRBV9	TRBJ1-3	TGTGCCAGCAGCACAAATCCACAGGGGATCTCTGGAAACACCATATATTTT	CASSTNPQGISGNTIYF
TRBD2	NA	TRBV7-2	TRBJ2-3	TGTGCCAGCAGCTCGGGACTAGCGGGAGGCGCAGATACGCAGTATTTT	CASSSGLAGGADTQYF
TRBD1	NA	TRBV10-3	TRBJ1-6	TGTGCCATCAGTGGAAAGGACAGGGGGAAAGGGGCCCTCCACTTT	CAISGKDRGKGALHF
NA	NA	TRBV27	TRBJ2-1	TGTGCCAGCAGTTTGGTGGGCCACTCCTACAATGAGCAGTTCTTC	CASSLVGHSYNEQFF
NA	NA	TRBV7-2	TRBJ1-1	TGTGCCAGCAGCTTATATCCCGCAGGGGCGAACACTGAAGCTTTCTTT	CASSLYPAGANTEAFF